This TCR beta chain derives from a study of T cell clusters in autoimmune cytopenias. Germline-derived CDR1 and CDR2 are SGHDT and YYEEEE. This CDR3 has 12 residues. Multiplex touch-down PCR amplified TRB using TRB-A and TRB-B pools in one tube. No DNA is given; TCRdb re-called the multiplex PCR reads and lists each CDR3 protein once. The sample has more than 7,000 distinct CDR3 sequences. TRB was amplified from 250 ng of peripheral blood genomic DNA per sample. These same data were also listed under a study on T cell repertoires in aging, cancer and after chemotherapy.

Sequenced material: peripheral blood. The sequence came from a human donor in good health. V and J are TRBV5-6 and TRBJ2-1; there is no DNA to check the TCRdb D call of TRBD2. The CDR3 sequence is CASSLGTSRQFF.